The clone carrying this TCR beta chain was found a few times. What it recognizes is unknown. The data belong to a study of beta chain features in type 1 diabetes. Overall study context: No age, gender or cell yield differences were seen between patients and healthy donors.

cDNA synthesis used the whole RNA isolate, giving expressed TCRB sequences. Profiling relied on immunoSEQ multiplex PCR, and the TCRdb table lists in-frame clones only, not all of them. The sample has about 650,000 clones; roughly 12% are singletons. Trimming shortened V by 4 bases and J by 7 bases, and 13 bases separated the two germline ends. Per germline, CDR1 SQVTM and CDR2 ANQGSEA. The CDR3 runs 13 residues. Findings and caveats of the study: Moderately but significantly shorter TCRB CDR3s were found in Type 1 diabetes patients in all four CD4+ subsets. Type 1 diabetes patients showed fewer insertions and more deletions at VDJ junctions.

The gene calls are TRBV29-1 and TRBJ1-4; D ambiguous. Sequencing was performed on naive CD4+ T cells from blood. The source of this sequence is a man between 25 and 39 years old with type 1 diabetes. DNA of the CDR3: TGCAGCGTTGCGTATAGGGCGCGTGAAAAACTGTTTTTT. It specifies CSVAYRAREKLFF.